Each of the 13 T cell receptor beta chains below was sequenced from the same sample in a study of control samples from healthy donors and cancer patients. Assay: immunoSEQ multiplex PCR; the TCRdb copy retains only in-frame clones and omits some. The sample includes 120,000 or so clones, roughly 91% of them seen just once. The source material was blood. The receptor set was obtained from a man aged 40-49 years in good health.

The rearrangement joins TRBV10-1 to TRBJ1-2; D possibly corresponds to TRBD1 (5 bases). This CDR3 has 12 amino acids. V shed 5 bases and J shed 13 bases, with 17 bases lying between them. The germline gives CDR1 WNHNN, CDR2 SYGVQD (reference sequence). As DNA, the CDR3 is TGCGCCAGCAGTCCCGGGACCGGAGAACTCACCTTC. Translation gives CASSPGTGELTF.

The chain employs TRBV7-6 and TRBJ2-7; no firm D call. This CDR3 comprises 15 residues. In germline, CDR1 is SGHVS, CDR2 FNYEAQ. V lost 5 bases to trimming and J lost 0 bases, with 14 bases between them. CDR3 DNA sequence: TGTGCCAGCAGCCGATCCGTAGGTCCCTCCTACGAGCAGTACTTC. Amino acids: CASSRSVGPSYEQYF. The full variable domain, its missing parts supplied by reference TRBV7-6 and TRBJ2-7, is GAGVSQSPRYKVTKRGQDVALRCDPISGHVSLYWYRQALGQGPEFLTYFNYEAQQDKSGLPNDRFSAERPEGSISTLTIQRTEQRDSAMYRCASSRSVGPSYEQYFGPGTRLTVT.

The genes are TRBV11-3 and TRBJ2-7; TRBD1 matches 10 bases. Germline values: CDR1 SGHNT, CDR2 YENEEA. The junction had 7 bases not matched to a gene; V was cut back by 5 bases and J by 6 bases. The CDR3 spans 14 residues. For the CDR3, the DNA is TGTGCCAGCAGCGTAGGACAGGGGGAATCCGAGCAGTACTTC. Its translation is CASSVGQGESEQYF.

The rearrangement joins TRBV7-9 to TRBJ2-5; 7 nucleotides align to TRBD1. Germline V CDR1 and CDR2: SEHNR, FQNEAQ (reference sequence). The CDR3 extends over 17 amino acids. V dropped 5 bases and J dropped 2; count of bases not matched to a gene: 14. The CDR3 DNA is TGTGCCAGCAGCCGCGCAACCACGGACAGGATACAAGAGACCCAGTACTTC. Translated: CASSRATTDRIQETQYF.

This sequence joins TRBV6-5 and TRBJ1-2; no firm D call. Germline CDR1 reads MNHEY; CDR2 reads SVGAGI. The CDR3 has 15 residues. Between the trimmed V and J ends, which lost 0 bases and 5 bases, there was a span of 13 bases. The CDR3, as DNA: TGTGCCAGCAGTTACTCGACTTCACAGCGGTATGGCTACACCTTC. Translation gives CASSYSTSQRYGYTF.

J is TRBJ2-4 and V is TRBV6-2 or TRBV6-3; 8 nucleotides align to TRBD2. In germline, CDR1 is MNHEY, CDR2 SVGEGT. The CDR3 sequence is 15 residues long. V lost 5 bases, J lost 0 bases, and 3 bases stayed unmatched. The CDR3 sequence is CASSLAGLAKNIQYF. In DNA, the CDR3 is TGTGCCAGCAGTCTAGCGGGTCTAGCCAAAAACATTCAGTACTTC.

The chain is built from TRBV7-2 and TRBJ1-3, with D possibly being TRBD1 (6 bases). V shed 5 bases and J shed 5 bases, with 16 bases lying between them. Germline V gives CDR1 SGHTA, CDR2 FQGNSA. The CDR3 consists of 15 residues. CDR3 bases: TGTGCCAGCAGCAGCCAACGACAGGTCCGAAACACCATATATTTT. Its protein product is CASSSQRQVRNTIYF.

This clone was counted once. The DNA of the CDR3 is TGTGCCAGCAGCTTCGGTGGCGGAACTAATGAAAAACTGTTTTTT. Amino acid sequence: CASSFGGGTNEKLFF. The rearrangement links TRBV5-4 to TRBJ1-4; D is ambiguous. The germline V gene encodes CDR1 SGHNT and CDR2 YYREEE (reference sequence). Trimming cost V 2 bases and J 1 base, with 9 bases left between them. The CDR3 has 15 residues. Using reference TRBV5-4 and TRBJ1-4 for the parts outside the CDR3, the full variable domain is ETGVTQSPTHLIKTRGQQVTLRCSSQSGHNTVSWYQQALGQGPQFIFQYYREEENGRGNFPPRFSGLQFPNYSSELNVNALELDDSALYLCASSFGGGTNEKLFFGSGTQLSVL.

V is TRBV5-3 and J is TRBJ1-4; a possible D gene is TRBD1 (5 bases). TRBV5-3 qualifies as an ORF whose function is uncertain. The ends were cut back, 1 base at V and 7 bases at J, with 17 bases in the middle. The CDR3 loop spans 16 amino acids. The CDR3 nucleotides are TGTGCCAGAAGCTTGTGCGACAGCAAAGGGGTTGAAAAACTGTTTTTT. Residues: CARSLCDSKGVEKLFF.

The gene calls are TRBV10-3 and TRBJ2-1; tentatively, D is TRBD2 (7 bases). CDR1 is ENHRY, CDR2 SYGVKD, per germline. V was shortened by 4 bases and J by 10 bases, with 20 bases between the two germline ends. The CDR3 spans 15 residues. The CDR3 sequence: CAISGAGPGEGEQFF. CDR3 coding DNA: TGTGCCATCAGTGGAGCGGGGCCAGGGGAGGGAGAGCAGTTCTTC.

This clone was seen once. The gene calls are TRBV3-1 (or the pseudogene TRBV3-2) and TRBJ2-7; D gene ambiguous. The CDR3 runs 12 residues. Trimming stripped 4 bases from V and 0 bases from J, with 4 bases between. Germline V gene lookup returns CDR1 LGHDT and CDR2 YNNKEL (reference sequence). In DNA form, the CDR3 reads TGTGCCAGCAGCCGGTACTCCTACGAGCAGTACTTC. Translating gives CASSRYSYEQYF.

V gene TRBV18 combines with J gene TRBJ2-1; tentatively, D is TRBD1 or TRBD2 (5 bases each). V gave up 8 bases and J gave up 9 bases, with 14 bases separating them. The CDR3 is 12 residues long. Germline-derived CDR1 and CDR2 are KGHSH and LQKENI. CDR3 nucleotides: TGTGCCAGCCTCTCGGTTGGGGGTGAGCAGTTCTTC. Translated, it gives CASLSVGGEQFF.

V gene TRBV5-1 combines with J gene TRBJ2-1; TRBD1 matches at 8 bases. The CDR3 has 14 residues. V shed 4 bases, J shed 6 bases, and the junction held 6 bases outside the gene matches. Germline CDR1 is SGHRS and CDR2 is YFSETQ. The chain's CDR3 is CASSLQTGGNEQFF. The CDR3, as DNA: TGCGCCAGCAGCCTCCAAACAGGGGGCAATGAGCAGTTCTTC.